This T cell receptor beta chain originates from a study of control samples from healthy donors and cancer patients. The table came from immunoSEQ multiplex PCR; TCRdb's copy has only in-frame clones and leaves some out. In all, the sample yields 150,000 to 200,000 clones. This CDR3 is built from 13 residues. Looked up from germline, CDR1 is ENHRY and CDR2 is SYGVKD. V lost 1 base to trimming and J lost 7 bases; unmatched junction nucleotides: 3. The chain links TRBV10-3 to TRBJ2-7, with 8 bases that match TRBD1. This clonotype was sampled from a woman aged 25 to 45 in good health. Sequenced input: blood. CDR3 in amino acids: CAISELTGVEQYF. The CDR3 DNA is TGTGCCATCAGTGAGTTGACAGGGGTTGAGCAGTACTTC.